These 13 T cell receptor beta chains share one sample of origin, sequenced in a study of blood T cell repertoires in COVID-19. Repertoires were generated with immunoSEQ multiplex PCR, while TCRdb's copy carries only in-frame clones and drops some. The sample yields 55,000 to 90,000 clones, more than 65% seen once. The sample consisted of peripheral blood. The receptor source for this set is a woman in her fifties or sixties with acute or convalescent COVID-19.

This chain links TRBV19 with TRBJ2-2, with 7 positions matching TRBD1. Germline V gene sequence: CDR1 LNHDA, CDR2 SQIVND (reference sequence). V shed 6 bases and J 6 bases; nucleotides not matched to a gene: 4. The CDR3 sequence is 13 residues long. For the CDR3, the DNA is TGTGCCAGTAGAGACAGGGTGCCCGGGGAGCTGTTTTTT. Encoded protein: CASRDRVPGELFF.

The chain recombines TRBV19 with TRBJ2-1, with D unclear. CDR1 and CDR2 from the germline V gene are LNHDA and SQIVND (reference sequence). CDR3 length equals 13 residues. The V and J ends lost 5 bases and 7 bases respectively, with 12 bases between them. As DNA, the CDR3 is TGTGCCAGTAGTCAGACATTTTCGAATGAGCAGTTCTTC. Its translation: CASSQTFSNEQFF.

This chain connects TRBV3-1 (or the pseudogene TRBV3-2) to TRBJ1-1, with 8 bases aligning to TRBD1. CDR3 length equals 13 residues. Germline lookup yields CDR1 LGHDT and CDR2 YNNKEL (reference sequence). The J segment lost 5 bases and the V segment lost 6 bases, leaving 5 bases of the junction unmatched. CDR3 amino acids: CASRLTGGTEAFF. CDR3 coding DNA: TGTGCCAGCAGACTCACAGGGGGAACTGAAGCTTTCTTT.

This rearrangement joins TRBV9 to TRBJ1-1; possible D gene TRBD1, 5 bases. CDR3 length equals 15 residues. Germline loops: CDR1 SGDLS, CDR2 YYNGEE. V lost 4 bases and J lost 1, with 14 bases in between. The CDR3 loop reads CASSSRPGGNTEAFF. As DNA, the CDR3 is TGTGCCAGCAGCTCTCGCCCGGGGGGGAACACTGAAGCTTTCTTT.

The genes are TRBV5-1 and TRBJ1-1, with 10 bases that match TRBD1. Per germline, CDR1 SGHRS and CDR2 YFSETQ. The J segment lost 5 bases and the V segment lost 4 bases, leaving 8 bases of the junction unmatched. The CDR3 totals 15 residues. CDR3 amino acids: CASSRDRGRRTEAFF. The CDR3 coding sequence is TGCGCCAGCAGCCGGGACAGGGGAAGAAGGACTGAAGCTTTCTTT.

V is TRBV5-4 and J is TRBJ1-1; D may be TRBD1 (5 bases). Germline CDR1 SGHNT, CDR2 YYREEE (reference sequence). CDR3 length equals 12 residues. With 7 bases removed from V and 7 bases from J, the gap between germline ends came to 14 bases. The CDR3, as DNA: TGTGCCAGCGGTTGGGGGGGAGGTGAAGCTTTCTTT. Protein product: CASGWGGGEAFF.

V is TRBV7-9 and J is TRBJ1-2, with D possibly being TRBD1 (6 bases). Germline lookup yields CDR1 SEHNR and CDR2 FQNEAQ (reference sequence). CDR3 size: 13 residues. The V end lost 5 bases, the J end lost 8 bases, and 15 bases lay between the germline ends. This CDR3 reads CASSLGQLFGYTF. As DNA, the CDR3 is TGTGCCAGCAGCCTTGGACAGTTATTCGGCTACACCTTC.

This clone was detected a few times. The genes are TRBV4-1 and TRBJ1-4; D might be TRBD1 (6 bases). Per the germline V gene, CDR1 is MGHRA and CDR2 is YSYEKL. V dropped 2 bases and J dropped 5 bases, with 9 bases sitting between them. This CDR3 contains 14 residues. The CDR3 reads CASSQTGSNEKLFF. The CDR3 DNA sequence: TGCGCCAGCAGCCAAACAGGGTCAAATGAAAAACTGTTTTTT.

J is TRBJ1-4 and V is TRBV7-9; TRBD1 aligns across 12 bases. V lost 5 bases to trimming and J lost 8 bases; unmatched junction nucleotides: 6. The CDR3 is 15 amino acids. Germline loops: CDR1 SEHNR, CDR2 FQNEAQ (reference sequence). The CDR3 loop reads CASSRAGTGGEKLFF. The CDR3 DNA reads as TGTGCCAGCAGCCGTGCCGGGACAGGGGGCGAAAAACTGTTTTTT.

The CDR3 region has the DNA TGTGCCAGCAGTGCTCCGGGACAACAGCCCCAGCATTTT. It specifies CASSAPGQQPQHF. The chain couples TRBV6-6 to TRBJ1-5, with TRBD1 as a possible D gene (6 bases). CDR1 is MNHNY, CDR2 SVGAGI, per germline (reference sequence). This CDR3 has 13 residues. Trimming removed 5 bases at V and 7 bases at J, with 12 bases between.

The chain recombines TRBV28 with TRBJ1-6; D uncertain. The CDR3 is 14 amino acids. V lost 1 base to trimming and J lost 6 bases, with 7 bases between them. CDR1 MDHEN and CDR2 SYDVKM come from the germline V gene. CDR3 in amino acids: CASSLSISNSPLHF. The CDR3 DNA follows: TGTGCCAGCAGTTTATCGATCAGTAATTCACCCCTCCACTTT.

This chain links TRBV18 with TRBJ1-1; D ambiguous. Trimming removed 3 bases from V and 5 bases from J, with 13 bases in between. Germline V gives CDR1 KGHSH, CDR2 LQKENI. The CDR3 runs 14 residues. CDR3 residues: CASSPWESGTEAFF. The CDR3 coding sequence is TGTGCCAGCTCACCTTGGGAGTCGGGAACTGAAGCTTTCTTT.

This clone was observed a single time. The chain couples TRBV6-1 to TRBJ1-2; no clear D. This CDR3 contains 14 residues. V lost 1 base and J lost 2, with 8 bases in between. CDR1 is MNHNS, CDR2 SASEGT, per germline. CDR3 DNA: TGTGCCAGCAGTGAAGAGGGCGGGAACTATGGCTACACCTTC. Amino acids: CASSEEGGNYGYTF.